What follows are 27 T cell receptor beta chains derived from one specimen sequenced in a study of CD8 T cells in Susac syndrome. The RNA, about 0.45 to 1 ug, was put through reverse transcription using random hexamers. TCRdb reprocessed the immunoSEQ multiplex PCR reads via MiXCR and lists one record per CDR3 protein. This table has a few hundred thousand distinct CDR3 sequences, roughly nine tenths appearing once. The material sequenced was CD4+ T cells from PBMCs. The receptors come from a human donor with multiple sclerosis.

The chain uses TRBV7-2 and TRBJ2-3, with TRBD2 matching over 9 bases. This CDR3 region has 17 residues. V was pared by 5 bases and J by 0 bases, with 9 bases of the junction left unmatched. Germline-derived CDR1 and CDR2 are SGHTA and FQGNSA. The CDR3 sequence: CASSQFGAGGSTDTQYF. The DNA of the CDR3 is TGTGCCAGCAGCCAGTTCGGGGCGGGAGGGAGCACAGATACGCAGTATTTT.

The CDR3, as DNA: TGTGCCAGCAGTGCCTATGCCGAGGGGGGTACATACGAGCAGTACTTC. Translation: CASSAYAEGGTYEQYF. V usage is TRBV6-1 and J usage is TRBJ2-7; possibly TRBD1 or TRBD2 for D (6 bases each). V shed 4 bases and J shed 4 bases, with 20 bases lying between them. This CDR3 region has 16 residues. The germline V gene has CDR1 MNHNS and CDR2 SASEGT.

This sequence joins TRBV6-1 and TRBJ1-2, with a possible D match to TRBD1 (5 bases). The length of the CDR3 is 15 residues. V was shortened by 6 bases and J by 1 base, with 15 bases between the two germline ends. Germline-derived CDR1 and CDR2 are MNHNS and SASEGT. The CDR3 is CASSHSTAYNYGYTF. The CDR3 DNA sequence: TGTGCCAGCAGCCATTCGACAGCGTATAACTATGGCTACACCTTC.

This clonotype is a singleton in its sample. The J gene is TRBJ2-2, the V gene TRBV25-1; D assignment may be TRBD1 or TRBD2 (7 bases each). There are 15 residues in the CDR3. The germline CDR1 and CDR2 sequences are MGHDK and SYGVNS. With 5 bases removed from V and 1 base from J, the gap between germline ends came to 11 bases. CDR3 sequence reads: CASSPRGGNTGELFF. The CDR3, as DNA: TGTGCCAGCAGTCCCAGGGGGGGGAACACCGGGGAGCTGTTTTTT.

The gene calls are TRBV6-1 and TRBJ2-1; weak D call: TRBD2 (5 bases). This CDR3 is 15 amino acids long. CDR1 and CDR2 from the germline V gene are MNHNS and SASEGT. V gave up 4 bases and J gave up 0 bases, with 10 bases separating them. The CDR3 sequence is CASSVERSSYNEQFF. CDR3 nucleotide sequence: TGTGCCAGCAGTGTAGAGCGGAGCTCCTACAATGAGCAGTTCTTC.

V and J are TRBV15 and TRBJ2-3; D gene ambiguous. The ends were cut back, 3 bases at V and 4 bases at J, with 8 bases in the middle. From germline, CDR1 is LNHNV and CDR2 YYDKDF (reference sequence). The CDR3 runs to 13 residues. This CDR3 reads CATSSQNSDTQYF. The CDR3 DNA reads TGTGCCACCAGCAGTCAGAATTCAGATACGCAGTATTTT.

The V gene is TRBV20-1, the J gene TRBJ1-2; D might be TRBD1 (5 bases). This CDR3 spans 12 amino acids. Trimming left V 3 bases short and J 3 bases short, with 8 bases between. The germline CDR1 and CDR2 sequences are DFQATT and SNEGSKA (reference sequence). CDR3 sequence: CSASTGHYGYTF. The CDR3 DNA follows: TGCAGTGCTAGTACGGGGCACTATGGCTACACCTTC.

The J gene is TRBJ1-1, the V gene TRBV6-2 or TRBV6-3; tentative D call: TRBD1 (5 bases). In germline, CDR1 is MNHEY, CDR2 SVGEGT. This CDR3 region has 13 residues. V was shortened by 6 bases and J by 4 bases, with 12 bases between the two germline ends. CDR3 amino acids: CASRSPGPTEAFF. CDR3 sequence (DNA): TGTGCCAGCAGATCCCCGGGACCCACTGAAGCTTTCTTT.

This chain uses TRBV6-1 with TRBJ2-1; a possible D gene is TRBD1 (6 bases). Trimming took 4 bases from V and 8 from J, leaving 12 bases between them. In germline, CDR1 is MNHNS, CDR2 SASEGT. This CDR3 contains 13 residues. CDR3 residues: CASSAQQGYEQFF. The CDR3 region has the DNA TGTGCCAGCAGTGCGCAACAGGGCTATGAGCAGTTCTTC.

This sequence joins TRBV6-2 or TRBV6-3 and TRBJ2-7, with 11 bases lining up with TRBD2. CDR3 length: 16 residues. V lost 7 bases and J lost 4; bases outside the gene matches: 12. Germline lookup yields CDR1 MNHEY and CDR2 SVGEGT. This CDR3 reads CASTTSGSALGYEQYF. For the CDR3, the DNA is TGTGCCAGCACTACTAGCGGGAGCGCCCTTGGGTACGAGCAGTACTTC.

This rearrangement joins TRBV5-1 to TRBJ2-7, with TRBD1 as a possible D gene (6 bases). V was trimmed by 4 bases and J by 5 bases, leaving 28 bases between them. This CDR3 contains 18 residues. Germline assignment: CDR1 SGHRS and CDR2 YFSETQ. The CDR3 protein is CASSNPTGTLRLYDEQYF. The CDR3 DNA is TGCGCCAGCAGCAACCCGACAGGCACCTTACGACTTTATGACGAGCAGTACTTC. Supplemented by reference TRBV5-1 and TRBJ2-7, the full variable domain reads KAGVTQTPRYLIKTRGQQVTLSCSPISGHRSVSWYQQTPGQGLQFLFEYFSETQRNKGNFPGRFSGRQFSNSRSEMNVSTLELGDSALYLCASSNPTGTLRLYDEQYFGPGTRLTVT.

The chain links TRBV6-1 to TRBJ2-5; no definite D call. Germline V gives CDR1 MNHNS, CDR2 SASEGT. Trimming pared 5 bases from V and 8 bases from J, leaving 27 bases between. The CDR3 is 17 amino acids. For the CDR3, the DNA is TGTGCCAGCAGTCCCACCCGGGTGGGCAGAGCCAAGAGAACCCAGTACTTC. Its translation: CASSPTRVGRAKRTQYF.

Note on this clonotype: The junction shows a germline mismatch at one end, possibly a read error. This rearrangement joins TRBV7-2 to TRBJ2-5; D tentatively reads TRBD1 or TRBD2 (5 bases each). The V gene's germline CDR1 is SGHTA and CDR2 FQGNSA. The length of the CDR3 is 16 residues. The CDR3 DNA is TGCCCCTCAGCAAGGGGAAAATGTAAGCGGCAAGAGACCCAGTACTTC. It translates to CPSARGKCKRQETQYF. The full variable domain, in which reference TRBV7-2 and TRBJ2-5 provide the parts outside the CDR3, is GAGVSQSPSNKVTEKGKDVELRCDPISGHTALYWYRQSLGQGLEFLIYFQGNSAPDKSGLPSDRFSAERTGGSVSTLTIQRTQQEDSAVYLCPSARGKCKRQETQYFGPGTRLLVL.

The chain's CDR3 is CASSVSRAGNTIYF. The CDR3 nucleotides read TGTGCCAGCAGCGTCAGCCGGGCTGGAAACACCATATATTTT. The chain recombines TRBV9 with TRBJ1-3; D is unresolved. The germline V and J ends were trimmed by 2 bases and 2 bases, with 8 bases remaining between them. There are 14 residues in the CDR3. Germline V gene data show CDR1 as SGDLS and CDR2 as YYNGEE.

The genes are TRBV12-3 or TRBV12-4 and TRBJ2-1, with 12 positions matching TRBD2. There are 15 residues in the CDR3. V was pared by 5 bases and J by 4 bases, with 3 bases of the junction left unmatched. CDR3 protein: CASSRLAGVYNEQFF. In DNA, the CDR3 is TGTGCCAGCAGTCGACTAGCGGGGGTATACAATGAGCAGTTCTTC.

The genes are TRBV19 and TRBJ1-5; D may be TRBD1 (6 bases). Germline V lookup: CDR1 LNHDA, CDR2 SQIVND (reference sequence). CDR3 length: 15 residues. V lost 8 bases, J lost 7 bases, and 21 bases lay in between. CDR3 nucleotides: TGTGCCAGTGACCTCCAGGGGATTTATAGCCAGCCCCAGCATTTT. The encoded protein is CASDLQGIYSQPQHF.

The rearrangement joins TRBV5-1 to TRBJ2-3, with 9 bases identical to TRBD1. The V segment lost 0 bases and the J segment 4 bases; nucleotides outside the gene matches: 0. Germline CDR1 is SGHRS and CDR2 is YFSETQ. This CDR3 is built from 14 residues. The CDR3 DNA is TGCGCCAGCAGCTTGGACAGGGGGCCAGATACGCAGTATTTT. It encodes CASSLDRGPDTQYF.

The chain has TRBV7-8 and TRBJ2-3; tentative D call: TRBD1 (6 bases). The CDR3 sequence is 14 residues long. Between the trimmed V and J ends, which lost 1 base and 3 bases, there was a span of 8 bases. Germline values: CDR1 SGHVS, CDR2 FQNEAQ. The CDR3 spells CASSLGDITDTQYF. As DNA, the CDR3 is TGTGCCAGCAGCTTAGGGGACATAACAGATACGCAGTATTTT.

V usage is TRBV5-1 and J usage is TRBJ2-7; 7 positions match TRBD1. Per the germline V gene, CDR1 is SGHRS and CDR2 is YFSETQ. Trimming removed 4 bases from V and 3 bases from J; junction bases left unmatched: 7. The CDR3 length is 14 residues. CDR3 nucleotides: TGCGCCAGCAGCAGGGACAGTACGAACTACGAGCAGTACTTC. Amino acids: CASSRDSTNYEQYF.

The rearrangement uses TRBV3-1 and TRBJ2-3, with a tentative D call TRBD2 (5 bases). The ends were cut back, 5 bases at V and 2 bases at J, with 14 bases in the middle. Germline-derived CDR1 and CDR2 are LGHDT and YNNKEL (reference sequence). The CDR3 extends over 15 amino acids. CDR3 in amino acids: CASSSDGLTTDTQYF. The CDR3 DNA sequence: TGTGCCAGCAGCTCAGATGGACTTACCACAGATACGCAGTATTTT.

The chain uses TRBV5-4 and TRBJ2-1, with TRBD2 matching over 13 bases. This CDR3 region has 16 residues. The germline CDR1 and CDR2 sequences are SGHNT and YYREEE (reference sequence). V was pared by 4 bases and J by 8 bases, with 9 bases of the junction left unmatched. The chain's CDR3 is CASSPRTSGGLDEQFF. CDR3 DNA sequence: TGTGCCAGCAGCCCCCGGACTAGCGGGGGATTGGATGAGCAGTTCTTC.

The chain has TRBV30 and TRBJ2-3, with 10 nucleotides matching TRBD2. The V and J ends lost 4 bases and 10 bases, in that order; junction bases with no gene match: 8. The length of the CDR3 is 13 residues. The V gene's germline CDR1 is GTSNPN and CDR2 SVGIG (reference sequence). CDR3 nucleotide sequence: TGTGCCTGGACTAGCGGGGGTGTAATTTCGCAGTATTTT. Translation: CAWTSGGVISQYF.

The chain employs TRBV30 and TRBJ2-1; TRBD2 aligns across 9 bases. V lost 2 bases and J lost 6; bases outside the gene matches: 11. The CDR3 loop spans 16 amino acids. Germline CDR1 reads GTSNPN; CDR2 reads SVGIG (reference sequence). The CDR3 loop reads CAWSTAGGRAANEQFF. Here the CDR3 DNA reads TGTGCCTGGAGTACCGCGGGGGGGAGGGCCGCCAATGAGCAGTTCTTC.

J is TRBJ2-7 and V is TRBV4-1; 7 positions agree with TRBD1. CDR1 MGHRA and CDR2 YSYEKL come from the germline V gene. V was pared by 1 base and J by 4 bases, with 16 bases of the junction left unmatched. This CDR3 has 18 amino acids. CDR3 sequence reads: CASSQGRATGKYGYEQYF. The CDR3 region has the DNA TGCGCCAGCAGCCAAGGCCGGGCGACAGGGAAATATGGATACGAGCAGTACTTC.

The J gene is TRBJ2-2, the V gene TRBV3-1; D gene uncertain. Germline CDR1 and CDR2: LGHDT and YNNKEL (reference sequence). Trimming took 4 bases from V and 4 from J, leaving 13 bases between them. The CDR3 totals 15 residues. The CDR3 DNA reads TGTGCCAGCAGCCTGCATGGACGAACCACCGGGGAGCTGTTTTTT. It translates to CASSLHGRTTGELFF.

In DNA, the CDR3 is TGTGCCACCAGTGATCCGACTAGCGGGAACACAGATACGCAGTATTTT. Encoded protein: CATSDPTSGNTDTQYF. The gene calls are TRBV24-1 and TRBJ2-3, with TRBD2 identical over 11 bases. The CDR3 is 16 residues long. V shed 3 bases and J 2 bases; nucleotides not matched to a gene: 3. Germline values: CDR1 KGHDR, CDR2 SFDVKD.

The V and J genes are TRBV12-5 and TRBJ1-1; TRBD1 agrees at 7 bases. Looked up from germline, CDR1 is LGHNT and CDR2 is FRNRAP. With 6 bases clipped from V and 3 bases from J, the junction kept 7 bases outside the gene matches. The length of the CDR3 is 14 residues. Here the CDR3 reads CASGDRLWDTEAFF. DNA of the CDR3: TGTGCTAGTGGGGACAGGTTGTGGGACACTGAAGCTTTCTTT.